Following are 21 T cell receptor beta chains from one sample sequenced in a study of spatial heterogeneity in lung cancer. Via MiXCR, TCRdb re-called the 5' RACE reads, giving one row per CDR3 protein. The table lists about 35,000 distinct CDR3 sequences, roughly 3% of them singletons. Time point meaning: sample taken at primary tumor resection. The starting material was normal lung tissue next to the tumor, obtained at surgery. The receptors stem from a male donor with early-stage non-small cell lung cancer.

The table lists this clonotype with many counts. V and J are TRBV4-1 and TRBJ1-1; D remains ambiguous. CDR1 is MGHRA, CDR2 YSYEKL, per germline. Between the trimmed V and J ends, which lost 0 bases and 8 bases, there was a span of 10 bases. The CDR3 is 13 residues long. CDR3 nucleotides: TGCGCCAGCAGCCAAGACCCCCAAACAGAAGCTTTCTTT. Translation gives CASSQDPQTEAFF.

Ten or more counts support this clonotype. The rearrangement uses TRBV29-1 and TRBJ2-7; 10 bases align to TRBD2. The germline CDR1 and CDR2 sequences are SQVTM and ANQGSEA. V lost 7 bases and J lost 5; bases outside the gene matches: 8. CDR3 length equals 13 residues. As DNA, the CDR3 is TGCAGCGGCCTTAGCGGGAGGCTCCACGAGCAGTACTTC. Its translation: CSGLSGRLHEQYF.

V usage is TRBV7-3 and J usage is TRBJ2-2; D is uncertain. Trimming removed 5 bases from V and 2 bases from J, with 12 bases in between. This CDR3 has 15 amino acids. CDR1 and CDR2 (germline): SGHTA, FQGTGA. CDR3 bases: TGTGCCAGCAGCAAGAACAGTGCTAACACCGGGGAGCTGTTTTTT. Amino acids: CASSKNSANTGELFF.

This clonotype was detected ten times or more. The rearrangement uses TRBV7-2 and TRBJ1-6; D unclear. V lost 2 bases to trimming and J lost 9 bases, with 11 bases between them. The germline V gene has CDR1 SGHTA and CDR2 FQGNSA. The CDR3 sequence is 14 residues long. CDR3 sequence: CASSLHPSTSPLHF. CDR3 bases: TGTGCCAGCAGCTTACATCCGTCGACTTCACCCCTCCACTTT.

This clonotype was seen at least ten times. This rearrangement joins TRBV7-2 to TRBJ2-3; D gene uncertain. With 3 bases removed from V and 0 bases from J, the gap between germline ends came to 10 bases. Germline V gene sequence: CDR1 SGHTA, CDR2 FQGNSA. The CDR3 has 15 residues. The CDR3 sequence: CASSLSQPSTDTQYF. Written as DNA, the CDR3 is TGTGCCAGCAGCTTGTCACAGCCTAGCACAGATACGCAGTATTTT. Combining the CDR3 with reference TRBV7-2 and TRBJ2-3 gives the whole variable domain GAGVSQSPSNKVTEKGKDVELRCDPISGHTALYWYRQSLGQGLEFLIYFQGNSAPDKSGLPSDRFSAERTGGSVSTLTIQRTQQEDSAVYLCASSLSQPSTDTQYFGPGTRLTVL.

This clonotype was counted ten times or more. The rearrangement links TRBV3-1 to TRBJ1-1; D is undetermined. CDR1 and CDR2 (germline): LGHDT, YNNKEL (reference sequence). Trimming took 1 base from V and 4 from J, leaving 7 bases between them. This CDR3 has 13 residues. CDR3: CASSQGLSTEAFF. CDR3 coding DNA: TGTGCCAGCAGCCAAGGACTGAGCACTGAAGCTTTCTTT.

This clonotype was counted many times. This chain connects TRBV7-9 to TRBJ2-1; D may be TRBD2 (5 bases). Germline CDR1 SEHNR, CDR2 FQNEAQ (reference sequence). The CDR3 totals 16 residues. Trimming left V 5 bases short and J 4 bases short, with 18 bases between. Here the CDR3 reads CASSQTLGSGYNEQFF. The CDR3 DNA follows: TGTGCCAGCAGCCAAACTCTGGGCTCGGGATACAATGAGCAGTTCTTC.

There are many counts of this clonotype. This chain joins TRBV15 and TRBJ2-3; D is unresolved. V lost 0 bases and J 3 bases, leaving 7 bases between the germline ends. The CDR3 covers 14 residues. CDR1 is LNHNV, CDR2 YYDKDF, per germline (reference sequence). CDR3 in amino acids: CATSRDARTDTQYF. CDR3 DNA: TGTGCCACCAGCAGAGACGCCAGGACAGATACGCAGTATTTT.

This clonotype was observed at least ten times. The CDR3 DNA reads TGTGCCAGCAGCTGGGGACAGGGGGCTTCTGGCTACACCTTC. It specifies CASSWGQGASGYTF. The J gene is TRBJ1-2, the V gene TRBV11-2, with TRBD1 matching 12 bases. Germline V CDR1 and CDR2: SGHAT, FQNNGV. Unmatched junction bases numbered 4, after V lost 4 bases and J lost 7 bases. CDR3 size: 14 residues.

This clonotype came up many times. CDR3 region: CASSLTPYTEAFF. The CDR3 DNA follows: TGTGCCAGCAGCCTAACCCCCTACACTGAAGCTTTCTTT. The chain is built from TRBV14 and TRBJ1-1; D is uncertain. The CDR3 is 13 amino acids. V was clipped by 4 bases and J by 3 bases, with 9 bases between them. Germline-derived CDR1 and CDR2 are SGHDN and FVKESK.

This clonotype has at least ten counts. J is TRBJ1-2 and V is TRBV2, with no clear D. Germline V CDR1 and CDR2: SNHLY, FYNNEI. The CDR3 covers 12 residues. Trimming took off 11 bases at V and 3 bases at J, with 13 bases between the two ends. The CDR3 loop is CAAGRDYYGYTF. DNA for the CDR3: TGTGCCGCCGGCCGGGATTACTATGGCTACACCTTC.

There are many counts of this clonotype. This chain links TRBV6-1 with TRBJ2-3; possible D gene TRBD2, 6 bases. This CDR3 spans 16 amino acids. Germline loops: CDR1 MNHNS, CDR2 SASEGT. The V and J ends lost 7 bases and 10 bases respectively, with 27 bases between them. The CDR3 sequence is CASTAGGAGFSQPQYF. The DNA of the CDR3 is TGTGCCAGCACCGCAGGAGGGGCAGGATTCTCCCAACCGCAGTATTTT.

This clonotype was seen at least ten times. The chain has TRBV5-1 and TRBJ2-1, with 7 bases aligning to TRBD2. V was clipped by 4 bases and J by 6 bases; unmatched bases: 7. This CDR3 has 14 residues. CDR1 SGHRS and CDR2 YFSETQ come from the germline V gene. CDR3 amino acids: CASSLTSSSNEQFF. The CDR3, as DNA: TGCGCCAGCAGCCTGACTAGCTCTTCCAATGAGCAGTTCTTC.

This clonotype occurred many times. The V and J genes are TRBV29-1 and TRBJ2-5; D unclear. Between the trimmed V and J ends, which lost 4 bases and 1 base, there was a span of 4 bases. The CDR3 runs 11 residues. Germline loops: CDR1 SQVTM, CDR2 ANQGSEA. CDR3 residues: CSVARQETQYF. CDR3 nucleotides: TGCAGCGTTGCTCGCCAAGAGACCCAGTACTTC.

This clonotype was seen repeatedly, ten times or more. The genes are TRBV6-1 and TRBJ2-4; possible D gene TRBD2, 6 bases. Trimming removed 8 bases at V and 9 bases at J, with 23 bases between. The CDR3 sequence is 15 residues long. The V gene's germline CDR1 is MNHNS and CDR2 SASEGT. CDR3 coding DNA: TGTGCCAGCGGGTCCCCGTCGGGGGAATTCGGCATTCAGTACTTC. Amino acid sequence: CASGSPSGEFGIQYF.

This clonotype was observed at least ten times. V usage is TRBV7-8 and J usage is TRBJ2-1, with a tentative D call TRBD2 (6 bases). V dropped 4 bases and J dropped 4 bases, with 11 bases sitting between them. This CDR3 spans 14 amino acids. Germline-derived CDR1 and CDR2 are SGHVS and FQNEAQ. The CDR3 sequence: CASSSLDYYNEQFF. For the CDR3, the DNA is TGTGCCAGCAGCTCCTTGGACTATTACAATGAGCAGTTCTTC.

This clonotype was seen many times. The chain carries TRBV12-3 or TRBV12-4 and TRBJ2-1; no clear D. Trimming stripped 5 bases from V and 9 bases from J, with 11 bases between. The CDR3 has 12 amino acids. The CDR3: CASSPPLSEQFF. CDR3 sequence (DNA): TGTGCCAGCAGTCCCCCGTTGAGTGAGCAGTTCTTC.

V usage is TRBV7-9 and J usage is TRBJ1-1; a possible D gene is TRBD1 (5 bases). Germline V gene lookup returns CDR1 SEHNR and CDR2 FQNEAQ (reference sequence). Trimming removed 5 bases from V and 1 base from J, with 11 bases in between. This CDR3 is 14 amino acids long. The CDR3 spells CASSQGASNTEAFF. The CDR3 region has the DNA TGTGCCAGCAGCCAGGGAGCCTCGAACACTGAAGCTTTCTTT.

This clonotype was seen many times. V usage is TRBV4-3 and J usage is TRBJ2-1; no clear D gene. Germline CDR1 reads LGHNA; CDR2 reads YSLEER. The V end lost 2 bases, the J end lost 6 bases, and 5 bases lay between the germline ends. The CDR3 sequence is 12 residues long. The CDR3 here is CASSQFGNEQFF. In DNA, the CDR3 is TGCGCCAGCAGCCAATTTGGCAATGAGCAGTTCTTC.

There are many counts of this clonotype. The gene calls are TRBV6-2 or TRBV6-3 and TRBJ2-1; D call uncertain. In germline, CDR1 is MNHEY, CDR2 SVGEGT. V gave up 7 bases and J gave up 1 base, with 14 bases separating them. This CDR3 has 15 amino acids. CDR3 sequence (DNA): TGTGCCAGCACCAAAAGGCTAGTTTCCTACAATGAGCAGTTCTTC. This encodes CASTKRLVSYNEQFF.

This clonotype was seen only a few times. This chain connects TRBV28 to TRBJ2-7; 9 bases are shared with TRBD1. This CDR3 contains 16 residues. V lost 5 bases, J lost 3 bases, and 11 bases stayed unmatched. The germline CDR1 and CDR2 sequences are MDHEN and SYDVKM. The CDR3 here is CASSPLGQGLFYEQYF. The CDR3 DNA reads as TGTGCCAGCAGTCCGTTAGGACAGGGGCTCTTCTACGAGCAGTACTTC.